The clone carrying this TCR beta chain has more than one count but fewer than ten. Its target is not known. In germline, CDR1 is SNHLY, CDR2 FYNNEI. After removal of 6 bases from V and 14 bases from J, the junction contained 10 bases not matched to a gene. The CDR3 is 12 residues long. The data derive from a study of early T cells in non-severe SARS-CoV-2 infection. Across the study: Chains were unpaired, as sequencing was done on bulk RNA from unsorted whole blood. Broader study findings: In VDJdb matching, anti-spike CD8 responses were favored while private and CD4 specificities went missing.

Each single cDNA molecule received a unique molecular identifier. TCRdb analysed the 5' RACE reads with MiXCR anew, one entry per CDR3 protein. The table shows about 37,000 distinct CDR3 sequences, with about 8% occurring only once. Sequences were derived from whole blood, sampled at baseline. J is TRBJ1-2 and V is TRBV2; 9 nucleotides align to TRBD1. This clonotype originated in an adult who was a healthcare worker with PCR-confirmed SARS-CoV-2 infection or an uninfected control (not recorded which). The CDR3 DNA follows: TGTGCCAGCAGGCGTAGGACAGGGGCTCATACCTTC. Encoded protein: CASRRRTGAHTF. The variable domain in full, with the rest retrieved from reference TRBV2 and TRBJ1-2, is EPEVTQTPSHQVTQMGQEVILRCVPISNHLYFYWYRQILGQKVEFLVSFYNNEISEKSEIFDDQFSVERPDGSNFTLKIRSTKLEDSAMYFCASRRRTGAHTFGSGTRLTVV.